This passage covers 12 T cell receptor beta chains from one sample sequenced in a study of cytomegalovirus exposure and HLA in healthy donors. Libraries were prepared by immunoSEQ multiplex PCR; TCRdb keeps only in-frame clonotypes and omits some of them. The profile shows about 110,000 clones, about 88% of them singletons. What was sequenced was PBMCs. All receptors derive from a woman aged 18-29 years in good health and CMV-seropositive.

This clone was seen a single time. The chain is built from TRBV21-1 and TRBJ1-2; TRBD1, the table's D call, lacks a check against the DNA. TRBV21-1 constitutes a pseudogene. The CDR3 consists of 15 residues. CDR3 protein: CASSKVAGIIDGYTF. CDR3 DNA: TGTGCCAGCAGCAAAGTGGCAGGGATCATAGATGGCTACACCTTC.

The chain joins TRBV15 to TRBJ2-3; 9 bases are shared with TRBD2. This CDR3 has 17 residues. From germline, CDR1 is LNHNV and CDR2 YYDKDF (reference sequence). With 0 bases clipped from V and 5 bases from J, the junction kept 9 bases outside the gene matches. The chain's CDR3 is CATSRDFAGGAGDTQYF. The CDR3 DNA sequence: TGTGCCACCAGCAGAGATTTCGCGGGGGGGGCCGGAGATACGCAGTATTTT.

J is TRBJ1-1 and V is TRBV19; possible D gene TRBD1, 5 bases. Germline CDR1 reads LNHDA; CDR2 reads SQIVND (reference sequence). The CDR3 length is 13 residues. V was shortened by 5 bases and J by 6 bases, with 13 bases between the two germline ends. The CDR3 nucleotides are TGTGCCAGTAGTTCGGCAGGGCACGCTGAAGCTTTCTTT. Residues: CASSSAGHAEAFF.

This chain joins TRBV28 and TRBJ1-2, with 7 positions matching TRBD1. The CDR3 length is 14 residues. Germline trimming cut 6 bases from V and 6 bases from J; bases unmatched to any gene: 10. CDR1 and CDR2 (germline): MDHEN, SYDVKM. CDR3: CASSVGTATNGYTF. The CDR3 nucleotides read TGTGCCAGCAGCGTCGGGACAGCTACAAATGGCTACACCTTC.

J is TRBJ2-2 and V is TRBV28; 9 positions match TRBD1. Germline V CDR1 and CDR2: MDHEN, SYDVKM. The CDR3 is 18 amino acids. V was clipped by 2 bases and J by 2 bases; unmatched bases: 9. The CDR3 bases are TGTGCCAGCAGTTTAGGGGGACAGGGACTCTTTAACACCGGGGAGCTGTTTTTT. Translation gives CASSLGGQGLFNTGELFF.

This sequence joins TRBV19 and TRBJ1-2, with D possibly matching TRBD1 (6 bases). Trimming shortened V by 3 bases and J by 7 bases, and 12 bases separated the two germline ends. This CDR3 has 13 residues. The germline V gene encodes CDR1 LNHDA and CDR2 SQIVND (reference sequence). CDR3 sequence reads: CASSISRGGGYTF. In DNA, the CDR3 is TGTGCCAGTAGTATCTCCAGGGGCGGTGGCTACACCTTC.

This rearrangement joins TRBV11-2 to TRBJ2-5; TRBD2 might be the D (5 bases). In germline, CDR1 is SGHAT, CDR2 FQNNGV. This CDR3 is built from 17 residues. The ends were cut back, 6 bases at V and 4 bases at J, with 24 bases in the middle. The CDR3 DNA is TGTGCCAGCAGGCGAGCAGGAAACACCTTAAGCGGAGAGACCCAGTACTTC. This translates into CASRRAGNTLSGETQYF.

This chain links TRBV6-4 with TRBJ2-3, with 13 bases lining up with TRBD2. CDR3 length: 15 amino acids. Losses at the gene ends were 5 bases for V and 3 bases for J; bases not matched to a gene: 2. Per the germline V gene, CDR1 is MRHNA and CDR2 is SNTAGT. CDR3 sequence reads: CASSTSGGATDTQYF. CDR3 nucleotides: TGTGCCAGCAGTACTAGCGGGGGGGCAACAGATACGCAGTATTTT.

The rearrangement uses TRBV11-3 and TRBJ1-1; the D gene is possibly TRBD1 (5 bases). From germline, CDR1 is SGHNT and CDR2 YENEEA. The CDR3 consists of 16 residues. Trimming took 3 bases from V and 0 from J, leaving 14 bases between them. For the CDR3, the DNA is TGTGCCAGCAGCTTGGGGGGTCCCCGGGTGAACACTGAAGCTTTCTTT. It translates to CASSLGGPRVNTEAFF.

V is TRBV6-5 and J is TRBJ2-7; TRBD2 agrees at 7 bases. The CDR3 totals 15 residues. Germline CDR1 MNHEY, CDR2 SVGAGI. The V segment lost 2 bases and the J segment 4 bases; nucleotides outside the gene matches: 8. The CDR3, as DNA: TGTGCCAGCAGTTACGTCGCGGGAGCGAATTACGAGCAGTACTTC. Protein: CASSYVAGANYEQYF.

The chain links TRBV11-3 to TRBJ1-1, with 7 bases fitting TRBD1. J lost 10 bases, V lost 4 bases, and 6 bases had no gene match. The germline V gene has CDR1 SGHNT and CDR2 YENEEA. CDR3 length: 12 amino acids. The CDR3 nucleotides are TGTGCCAGCAGCTGGTCAGGGGGGCGAGCTTTCTTT. Residues: CASSWSGGRAFF.

The J gene is TRBJ2-1, the V gene TRBV15; D is unclear. Per germline, CDR1 LNHNV and CDR2 YYDKDF (reference sequence). The CDR3 has 17 residues. V was shortened by 1 base and J by 9 bases, with 22 bases between the two germline ends. This CDR3 is CATSRGASARTNGEQFF. The CDR3 DNA is TGTGCCACCAGCAGAGGCGCGTCGGCAAGAACTAATGGTGAGCAGTTCTTC.